The 21 T cell receptor beta chains below come from one sample, sequenced in a study of blood T cell repertoires in COVID-19. This table comes from immunoSEQ multiplex PCR, and its TCRdb copy is limited to in-frame clones, with some not included. The sample shows some 340,000 clones, over 75% of them seen only once. The specimen was PBMCs or T cells enriched from blood (not recorded which). Source of these receptors: a young woman who had recovered from COVID-19.

Only a few counts were recorded for this clone. The chain combines TRBV28 with TRBJ2-1, with TRBD2 matching 12 bases. With 2 bases clipped from V and 7 bases from J, the junction kept 12 bases outside the gene matches. The CDR3 totals 18 residues. Germline CDR1 and CDR2: MDHEN and SYDVKM. The CDR3 sequence: CASSLPLSSGGARNEQFF. The CDR3 region has the DNA TGTGCCAGCAGTTTACCCCTCTCTAGCGGGGGGGCGCGGAATGAGCAGTTCTTC.

The gene calls are TRBV28 and TRBJ1-5; D call uncertain. The germline V gene has CDR1 MDHEN and CDR2 SYDVKM. The CDR3 length is 14 residues. Trimming pared 5 bases from V and 3 bases from J, leaving 11 bases between. The CDR3 protein is CASSTLGVNQPQHF. In DNA, the CDR3 is TGTGCCAGCAGTACTCTGGGAGTCAATCAGCCCCAGCATTTT.

This clone was picked up a small number of times. The V call is TRBV28, the J call TRBJ1-2, with TRBD1 matching 8 bases. Losses at the gene ends were 6 bases for V and 7 bases for J; bases not matched to a gene: 10. In germline, CDR1 is MDHEN, CDR2 SYDVKM. The CDR3 loop spans 14 amino acids. DNA for the CDR3: TGTGCCAGCAGGGTGGACAGGGCCTCCGCTGGCTACACCTTC. Its translation: CASRVDRASAGYTF.

The J gene is TRBJ1-6, the V gene TRBV6-5; D remains unclear. In germline, CDR1 is MNHEY, CDR2 SVGAGI. CDR3 length: 14 amino acids. V was pared by 2 bases and J by 3 bases, with 5 bases between. The CDR3 DNA reads as TGTGCCAGCAGTTACCGGGACTATAATTCACCCCTCCACTTT. Translating gives CASSYRDYNSPLHF.

The V gene is TRBV5-1, the J gene TRBJ2-2, with D maybe TRBD1 (6 bases). This CDR3 region has 16 residues. The V end lost 4 bases, the J end lost 6 bases, and 19 bases lay between the germline ends. The germline gives CDR1 SGHRS, CDR2 YFSETQ. The CDR3 nucleotides read TGCGCCAGCAGCGCCACAGGGTCGGCTCAGGCCGGGGAGCTGTTTTTT. This sequence encodes CASSATGSAQAGELFF.

The V and J genes are TRBV30 and TRBJ1-2, with unresolved D. The CDR3 consists of 13 residues. The ends were cut back, 3 bases at V and 2 bases at J, with 10 bases in the middle. CDR1 is GTSNPN and CDR2 is SVGIG in the germline V gene (reference sequence). This CDR3 is CAWSRERNYGYTF. The CDR3 nucleotides read TGTGCCTGGAGCCGGGAAAGGAACTATGGCTACACCTTC.

This rearrangement joins TRBV19 to TRBJ2-5; 12 bases match TRBD2. V was clipped by 3 bases and J by 1 base; unmatched bases: 6. Per the germline V gene, CDR1 is LNHDA and CDR2 is SQIVND (reference sequence). This CDR3 has 17 residues. Here the CDR3 DNA reads TGTGCCAGTAGTATTTCGGTACTAGCGGGGGGCCAAGAGACCCAGTACTTC. Translating it yields CASSISVLAGGQETQYF.

The CDR3 region is CASSPRQGAGYGYTF. CDR3 in DNA: TGTGCCAGCAGCCCCAGACAGGGGGCTGGCTATGGCTACACCTTC. The rearrangement links TRBV9 to TRBJ1-2, with 10 bases fitting TRBD1. In germline, CDR1 is SGDLS, CDR2 YYNGEE. The length of the CDR3 is 15 residues. V was pared by 4 bases and J by 4 bases, with 7 bases of the junction left unmatched.

This chain links TRBV6-5 with TRBJ1-2, with no clear D. The ends were cut back, 6 bases at V and 4 bases at J, with 15 bases in the middle. This CDR3 is 14 amino acids long. In germline, CDR1 is MNHEY, CDR2 SVGAGI. In DNA form, the CDR3 reads TGTGCCAGCAGGGTCCCGGGGAGGGCCTATGGCTACACCTTC. It encodes CASRVPGRAYGYTF.

The V call is TRBV2, the J call TRBJ2-3; 10 positions agree with TRBD1. The V gene's germline CDR1 is SNHLY and CDR2 FYNNEI. The CDR3 sequence is 15 residues long. The V and J ends lost 6 bases and 1 base, in that order; junction bases with no gene match: 4. Here the CDR3 DNA reads TGTGCCAGCAGGGCCGGGACAGGGGGCACAGATACGCAGTATTTT. This gives the protein CASRAGTGGTDTQYF.

The chain recombines TRBV19 with TRBJ1-3; D not resolved. Germline V lookup: CDR1 LNHDA, CDR2 SQIVND (reference sequence). The CDR3 runs 17 residues. Trimming stripped 6 bases from V and 0 bases from J, with 18 bases between. The CDR3 loop reads CASSPSGGVGSGNTIYF. For the CDR3, the DNA is TGTGCCAGTAGCCCCTCGGGAGGTGTGGGCTCTGGAAACACCATATATTTT. The full variable domain, completed using reference TRBV19 and TRBJ1-3, is DGGITQSPKYLFRKEGQNVTLSCEQNLNHDAMYWYRQDPGQGLRLIYYSQIVNDFQKGDIAEGYSVSREKKESFPLTVTSAQKNPTAFYLCASSPSGGVGSGNTIYFGEGSWLTVV.

The chain combines TRBV19 with TRBJ1-1; 9 bases are shared with TRBD1. J was trimmed by 1 base and V by 3 bases; bases with no gene match: 3. Germline lookup yields CDR1 LNHDA and CDR2 SQIVND (reference sequence). The CDR3 spans 15 residues. CDR3 DNA sequence: TGTGCCAGTAGTATCCCGGGACAGGGGAACACTGAAGCTTTCTTT. Protein: CASSIPGQGNTEAFF.

The sample holds many counts of this clone. V usage is TRBV29-1 and J usage is TRBJ1-2, with 8 nucleotides matching TRBD1. The CDR3 is made up of 15 amino acids. Per the germline V gene, CDR1 is SQVTM and CDR2 is ANQGSEA. V dropped 4 bases and J dropped 4; count of bases not matched to a gene: 11. The CDR3 is CSVVRQGTVPYGYTF. Here the CDR3 DNA reads TGCAGCGTTGTTAGACAGGGGACGGTACCCTATGGCTACACCTTC. The variable domain in full, with the rest retrieved from reference TRBV29-1 and TRBJ1-2, is SAVISQKPSRDICQRGTSLTIQCQVDSQVTMMFWYRQQPGQSLTLIATANQGSEATYESGFVIDKFPISRPNLTFSTLTVSNMSPEDSSIYLCSVVRQGTVPYGYTFGSGTRLTVV.

The genes are TRBV6-5 and TRBJ1-2; D may be TRBD1 (5 bases). With 0 bases removed from V and 9 bases from J, the gap between germline ends came to 20 bases. Germline V gene lookup returns CDR1 MNHEY and CDR2 SVGAGI. The CDR3 sequence is 16 residues long. CDR3: CASSYSRRPSKGSYTF. CDR3 sequence (DNA): TGTGCCAGCAGTTACTCGAGGAGACCTTCTAAGGGGAGCTACACCTTC.

This clone was recorded only once. This sequence joins TRBV21-1 and TRBJ2-5; TRBD1 is the table's D call, not checked against the DNA. TRBV21-1 is termed a pseudogene. The CDR3 loop spans 15 amino acids. CDR3 residues: CASSKGSGEYGTQYF. The CDR3 DNA is TGTGCCAGCAGCAAAGGGTCAGGGGAATACGGGACCCAGTACTTC.

This clone turned up a few times. The chain has TRBV5-4 and TRBJ1-4, with D possibly matching TRBD1 (5 bases). This CDR3 has 13 amino acids. Germline CDR1 SGHNT, CDR2 YYREEE (reference sequence). Trimming took off 4 bases at V and 4 bases at J, with 8 bases between the two ends. CDR3 coding DNA: TGTGCCAGCAGCCCCCAGGGTAATGAAAAACTGTTTTTT. This translates into CASSPQGNEKLFF.

The rearrangement links TRBV12-5 to TRBJ1-1; weak D call: TRBD1 (5 bases). CDR1 and CDR2 (germline): LGHNT, FRNRAP. V was pared by 0 bases and J by 3 bases, with 23 bases between. This CDR3 spans 19 amino acids. This chain's CDR3 is CASGLVVTGYKGRYTEAFF. The CDR3, as DNA: TGTGCTAGTGGTTTGGTAGTCACCGGTTATAAGGGGAGGTACACTGAAGCTTTCTTT.

J is TRBJ1-1 and V is TRBV7-9, with a weak D call TRBD1 (5 bases). Trimming removed 1 base at V and 11 bases at J, with 14 bases between. This CDR3 has 13 amino acids. The V gene's germline CDR1 is SEHNR and CDR2 FQNEAQ (reference sequence). This CDR3 is CASSLVVGGVAFF. CDR3 bases: TGTGCCAGCAGCTTAGTTGTCGGGGGAGTTGCTTTCTTT.

In its sample, this clone was seen once. The rearrangement links TRBV11-2 to TRBJ2-2; no definite D call. CDR1 and CDR2 (germline): SGHAT, FQNNGV. There are 13 residues in the CDR3. Trimming removed 5 bases at V and 3 bases at J, with 7 bases between. CDR3 in amino acids: CASSPTDTGELFF. In DNA, the CDR3 is TGTGCCAGCAGCCCCACGGACACCGGGGAGCTGTTTTTT. Combining the CDR3 with reference TRBV11-2 and TRBJ2-2 gives the whole variable domain EAGVAQSPRYKIIEKRQSVAFWCNPISGHATLYWYQQILGQGPKLLIQFQNNGVVDDSQLPKDRFSAERLKGVDSTLKIQPAKLEDSAVYLCASSPTDTGELFFGEGSRLTVL.

The V and J genes are TRBV19 and TRBJ2-5; TRBD1 is a possible D gene (6 bases). Germline V lookup: CDR1 LNHDA, CDR2 SQIVND (reference sequence). V lost 2 bases and J 1 base, leaving 11 bases between the germline ends. The CDR3 is made up of 15 amino acids. The CDR3 reads CASSIPGVLQETQYF. In DNA form, the CDR3 reads TGTGCCAGTAGTATACCAGGGGTGCTCCAAGAGACCCAGTACTTC.

This sequence joins TRBV3-1 (or the pseudogene TRBV3-2) and TRBJ1-6; D might be TRBD1 (6 bases). Trimming cost V 3 bases and J 9 bases, with 15 bases left between them. The CDR3 covers 15 residues. The germline V gene has CDR1 LGHDT and CDR2 YNNKEL (reference sequence). The CDR3 reads CASSHVGGDGSPLHF. The CDR3 nucleotides read TGTGCCAGCAGCCATGTTGGGGGCGATGGTTCACCCCTCCACTTT.